Listed here are 32 T cell receptor beta chains from one sample, sequenced in a study of cytomegalovirus exposure and HLA in healthy donors. Primers: 60 Vbeta forward and 13 Jbeta reverse. Sequencing was performed with immunoSEQ multiplex PCR; in TCRdb, only in-frame clones are kept and a portion is missing. The data hold 120,000 to 150,000 clones, with around 78% observed a single time. Source material: PBMCs. The receptors shown here come from a woman between 40 and 50 years old in good health and CMV-seropositive.

The V call is TRBV7-9, the J call TRBJ1-2; 7 bases match TRBD1. With 1 base clipped from V and 8 bases from J, the junction kept 4 bases outside the gene matches. Germline CDR1 is SEHNR and CDR2 is FQNEAQ (reference sequence). The CDR3 is 13 residues long. The CDR3 spells CASSLDTGAGYTF. The CDR3 nucleotides are TGTGCCAGCAGCTTAGATACAGGGGCGGGCTACACCTTC.

This chain connects TRBV6-5 to TRBJ1-5; 8 bases map to TRBD1. The CDR3 covers 14 residues. In germline, CDR1 is MNHEY, CDR2 SVGAGI. J lost 6 bases, V lost 0 bases, and 1 base had no gene match. DNA of the CDR3: TGTGCCAGCAGTTACTCGGACAGGGTTCAGCCCCAGCATTTT. It translates to CASSYSDRVQPQHF.

This chain joins TRBV7-2 and TRBJ2-3; 12 bases agree with TRBD2. This CDR3 is built from 15 residues. The junction had 2 bases not matched to a gene; V was cut back by 4 bases and J by 3 bases. Per the germline V gene, CDR1 is SGHTA and CDR2 is FQGNSA. CDR3 DNA: TGTGCCAGCAGCTATCTAGCGGGAGGGACAGATACGCAGTATTTT. Its translation is CASSYLAGGTDTQYF.

This chain connects TRBV14 to TRBJ1-3; D is undetermined. Trimming stripped 5 bases from V and 3 bases from J, with 11 bases between. The germline gives CDR1 SGHDN, CDR2 FVKESK. This CDR3 spans 14 amino acids. For the CDR3, the DNA is TGTGCCAGCAGCAGGCGGGAATATGGAAACACCATATATTTT. This gives the protein CASSRREYGNTIYF.

This chain connects TRBV2 to TRBJ1-5; 7 positions match TRBD1. Germline V lookup: CDR1 SNHLY, CDR2 FYNNEI. The CDR3 runs 15 residues. With 4 bases clipped from V and 4 bases from J, the junction kept 7 bases outside the gene matches. Here the CDR3 DNA reads TGTGCCAGCAGTGGGGACAGCATAAGGAATCAGCCCCAGCATTTT. Protein product: CASSGDSIRNQPQHF.

The chain joins TRBV29-1 to TRBJ2-1; 7 bases are a match to TRBD1. Trimming at V came to 7 bases and at J to 4 bases, leaving 1 base not matched to a gene. CDR3 length: 11 residues. Germline CDR1 SQVTM, CDR2 ANQGSEA. In nucleotides, the CDR3 is TGCAGCGGGGACAGTTACAATGAGCAGTTCTTC. This translates into CSGDSYNEQFF.

The chain employs TRBV11-3 and TRBJ2-1, with a weak D call TRBD2 (5 bases). The V end lost 4 bases, the J end lost 4 bases, and 11 bases lay between the germline ends. Germline V gene data show CDR1 as SGHNT and CDR2 as YENEEA. The CDR3 totals 14 residues. This chain's CDR3 is CASSYGITYNEQFF. The CDR3 region has the DNA TGTGCCAGCAGCTACGGGATAACATACAATGAGCAGTTCTTC.

This chain connects TRBV6-5 to TRBJ1-5; no clear D. Trimming shortened V by 5 bases and J by 10 bases, and 18 bases separated the two germline ends. Germline loops: CDR1 MNHEY, CDR2 SVGAGI. The CDR3 covers 14 residues. The CDR3 DNA reads as TGTGCCAGCAGTGAAGGTCGAAGGGAGCAACCCCAGCATTTT. Translation: CASSEGRREQPQHF.

This clone was seen a handful of times. The CDR3 spells CASSLRGRDEQFF. CDR3 bases: TGTGCCAGCAGCTTAAGGGGCCGAGATGAGCAGTTCTTC. The V and J genes are TRBV7-3 and TRBJ2-1; tentatively, D is TRBD1 (5 bases). This CDR3 has 13 amino acids. Germline-derived CDR1 and CDR2 are SGHTA and FQGTGA. V was clipped by 1 base and J by 8 bases, with 9 bases between them.

CDR3 amino acids: CASSLPGGAYEQYF. CDR3 nucleotide sequence: TGTGCCAGCAGTTTACCGGGGGGGGCATACGAGCAGTACTTC. The V gene is TRBV28, the J gene TRBJ2-7, with 8 bases that match TRBD2. Trimming took 2 bases from V and 4 from J; bases not matched to a gene: 4. Germline V lookup: CDR1 MDHEN, CDR2 SYDVKM. The CDR3 is 14 amino acids.

This chain uses TRBV21-1 with TRBJ1-4. TRBV21-1 is annotated as a pseudogene. The CDR3 is 15 residues long. For the CDR3, the DNA is TGTGCCAGCAGCAAGGAGGGAGTGGGGAATGAAAAACTGTTTTTT. Its translation: CASSKEGVGNEKLFF.

Notes on this clone: The junction shows a germline mismatch at one end, possibly a read error. The rearrangement links TRBV28 to TRBJ2-2; 12 bases fit TRBD2. This CDR3 region has 15 residues. Germline-derived CDR1 and CDR2 are MDHEN and SYDVKM. The CDR3 bases are TGTACCAGCAGGACTAGCGGGATGGGGTCCGGGGAGCTGTTTTTT. It codes for CTSRTSGMGSGELFF.

This clone came up a few times. The chain recombines TRBV9 with TRBJ1-1; no definite D call. Germline V CDR1 and CDR2: SGDLS, YYNGEE. This CDR3 region has 14 residues. The V end lost 4 bases, the J end lost 1 base, and 11 bases lay between the germline ends. CDR3 amino acids: CASSPHPGNTEAFF. The CDR3 DNA is TGTGCCAGCAGCCCACATCCGGGGAACACTGAAGCTTTCTTT.

The V call is TRBV6-4, the J call TRBJ2-7; D possibly corresponds to TRBD2 (6 bases). The CDR3 totals 13 residues. V was cut by 8 bases and J by 4 bases, with 15 bases left in between. Germline lookup yields CDR1 MRHNA and CDR2 SNTAGT. Written as DNA, the CDR3 is TGTGCCAGCGCCCCAGCGGAGGGGTACGAGCAGTACTTC. Translated, it gives CASAPAEGYEQYF.

This chain links TRBV19 with TRBJ2-7, with TRBD2 matching 8 bases. The ends lost 1 base at V and 1 base at J; junction bases unmatched: 6. CDR1 is LNHDA and CDR2 is SQIVND in the germline V gene (reference sequence). This CDR3 has 16 residues. The CDR3 bases are TGTGCCAGTAGTATAGGTGCTAGCGGGCATTCCTACGAGCAGTACTTC. It encodes CASSIGASGHSYEQYF.

A note on this clone: A junction boundary mismatches the germline segment, possibly from a read error. The sample carries other DNA sequences with the same CDR3. This sequence joins TRBV18 and TRBJ1-1; 9 positions match TRBD1. Germline CDR1 is KGHSH and CDR2 is LQKENI. This CDR3 is 13 amino acids long. CDR3: CASSQGAGTEAFF. Here the CDR3 DNA reads TGTGCCAGTTCACAGGGGGCGGGCACTGAAGCTTTCTTT.

The chain joins TRBV15 to TRBJ2-3; 10 nucleotides align to TRBD1. Unmatched junction bases numbered 3, after V lost 3 bases and J lost 3 bases. The V gene's germline CDR1 is LNHNV and CDR2 YYDKDF (reference sequence). The CDR3 is 15 residues long. In DNA form, the CDR3 reads TGTGCCACCAGCAGGTTGGGACAGGGGACAGATACGCAGTATTTT. It translates to CATSRLGQGTDTQYF.

V usage is TRBV29-1 and J usage is TRBJ1-1; D is uncertain. Germline CDR1 SQVTM, CDR2 ANQGSEA. The CDR3 is 13 amino acids. The V end was cut by 7 bases, the J end by 5 bases, with 17 bases between. The CDR3 DNA reads as TGCAGCGCCCGCCCGGGAGTGGGGACTGAAGCTTTCTTT. Its translation is CSARPGVGTEAFF.

The chain carries TRBV7-2 and TRBJ1-1, with 7 bases identical to TRBD1. The CDR3 has 14 residues. With V trimmed by 6 bases and J by 1 base, 5 bases remained unmatched. CDR1 is SGHTA and CDR2 is FQGNSA in the germline V gene. Here the CDR3 DNA reads TGTGCCAGCAGACTAGACAGGGCGAACACTGAAGCTTTCTTT. The encoded protein is CASRLDRANTEAFF.

This chain uses TRBV27 with TRBJ2-7, with 9 positions matching TRBD2. The V and J ends lost 2 bases and 5 bases, in that order; junction bases with no gene match: 4. The CDR3 covers 14 residues. In germline, CDR1 is MNHEY, CDR2 SMNVEV (reference sequence). The CDR3 spells CASSLAGGFHEQYF. DNA for the CDR3: TGTGCCAGCAGTTTAGCGGGAGGGTTCCACGAGCAGTACTTC.

V is TRBV4-1 and J is TRBJ2-2, with D possibly TRBD1 on 6 matching bases. V was trimmed by 4 bases and J by 4 bases, leaving 13 bases between them. Germline assignment: CDR1 MGHRA and CDR2 YSYEKL. The CDR3 loop spans 15 amino acids. CDR3: CASSLTGFVTGELFF. The CDR3 region has the DNA TGCGCCAGCAGCCTGACAGGATTTGTCACCGGGGAGCTGTTTTTT.

This clone was picked up a small number of times. The chain couples TRBV2 to TRBJ1-2; D is perhaps TRBD1 (6 bases). This CDR3 spans 15 amino acids. V was pared by 8 bases and J by 0 bases, with 16 bases between. Germline V gene data show CDR1 as SNHLY and CDR2 as FYNNEI. CDR3 DNA: TGTGCCAGCCCCCAAGTACAGGGAGCTAACTATGGCTACACCTTC. Its translation is CASPQVQGANYGYTF.

The J gene is TRBJ2-7, the V gene TRBV2; no firm D call. Trimming cost V 2 bases and J 0 bases, with 8 bases left between them. CDR1 is SNHLY and CDR2 is FYNNEI in the germline V gene. The CDR3 spans 14 residues. The CDR3 protein is CASSERVDSYEQYF. The CDR3 DNA reads as TGTGCCAGCAGTGAACGGGTGGACTCCTACGAGCAGTACTTC.

This chain joins TRBV10-3 and TRBJ2-1; D not resolved. V lost 6 bases and J lost 0, with 6 bases in between. The germline CDR1 and CDR2 sequences are ENHRY and SYGVKD. CDR3 length equals 13 residues. As DNA, the CDR3 is TGTGCCATCAGCCCTAGCTCCTACAATGAGCAGTTCTTC. Amino acid sequence: CAISPSSYNEQFF.

As DNA, the CDR3 is TGCGCCAGCAGCCAAGACGCGAAGAACTATGGCTACACCTTC. It codes for CASSQDAKNYGYTF. V and J are TRBV4-1 and TRBJ1-2, with unresolved D. CDR3 length: 14 amino acids. Germline V gives CDR1 MGHRA, CDR2 YSYEKL. V gave up 0 bases and J gave up 2 bases, with 7 bases separating them.

In its sample, this clone was seen a few times. V usage is TRBV7-2 and J usage is TRBJ2-2, with 11 bases lining up with TRBD1. Trimming took 4 bases from V and 4 from J; bases not matched to a gene: 2. The CDR3 totals 15 residues. The germline CDR1 and CDR2 sequences are SGHTA and FQGNSA. CDR3 sequence: CASSYGTGGTGELFF. The CDR3 DNA reads as TGTGCCAGCAGCTACGGGACAGGGGGCACCGGGGAGCTGTTTTTT. Full variable domain (remainder filled in from reference TRBV7-2 and TRBJ2-2): GAGVSQSPSNKVTEKGKDVELRCDPISGHTALYWYRQSLGQGLEFLIYFQGNSAPDKSGLPSDRFSAERTGGSVSTLTIQRTQQEDSAVYLCASSYGTGGTGELFFGEGSRLTVL.

This chain uses TRBV10-1 with TRBJ2-5; D remains ambiguous. Trimming removed 2 bases at V and 5 bases at J, with 9 bases between. The CDR3 runs 13 residues. Germline loops: CDR1 WNHNN, CDR2 SYGVQD (reference sequence). As DNA, the CDR3 is TGCGCCAGCAGTGAGGTCTCTAGTGAGACCCAGTACTTC. It specifies CASSEVSSETQYF.

The rearrangement joins TRBV5-1 to TRBJ1-2, with 8 bases aligning to TRBD1. Trimming removed 0 bases from V and 3 bases from J; junction bases left unmatched: 10. This CDR3 contains 17 residues. Germline V gene data show CDR1 as SGHRS and CDR2 as YFSETQ. CDR3 DNA sequence: TGCGCCAGCAGCTTGGGGGGACAGGCGAGACTTGACTATGGCTACACCTTC. This codes for CASSLGGQARLDYGYTF.

The V call is TRBV25-1, the J call TRBJ2-7; 11 bases line up with TRBD1. The CDR3 runs to 16 residues. V trimming: 3 bases; J trimming: 6 bases; junction bases outside the gene matches: 10. CDR1 MGHDK and CDR2 SYGVNS come from the germline V gene. The CDR3 bases are TGTGCCAGCAGTGACCCTGGACAGGGGGCTGTAGGCGAGCAGTACTTC. Its protein product is CASSDPGQGAVGEQYF.

This chain uses TRBV6-5 with TRBJ1-4, with unresolved D. The V end lost 7 bases, the J end lost 3 bases, and 12 bases lay between the germline ends. CDR1 and CDR2 from the germline V gene are MNHEY and SVGAGI. The CDR3 loop spans 14 amino acids. The CDR3 loop reads CASNSRWANEKLFF. Written as DNA, the CDR3 is TGTGCCAGCAACAGTAGGTGGGCTAATGAAAAACTGTTTTTT.

This clone was seen more than once but under ten times. The V and J genes are TRBV18 and TRBJ2-2, with D possibly TRBD2 on 5 matching bases. Trimming took 6 bases from V and 5 from J, leaving 19 bases between them. This CDR3 comprises 16 residues. The germline V gene encodes CDR1 KGHSH and CDR2 LQKENI. The CDR3 here is CASSMLVGDDTGELFF. Written as DNA, the CDR3 is TGTGCCAGCTCCATGTTGGTGGGAGATGATACCGGGGAGCTGTTTTTT.

The chain recombines TRBV5-6 with TRBJ2-5, with TRBD1 matching 11 bases. Germline CDR1 reads SGHDT; CDR2 reads YYEEEE. With 4 bases clipped from V and 1 base from J, the junction kept 3 bases outside the gene matches. The CDR3 has 15 residues. The CDR3 DNA is TGTGCCAGCAGCCGGGGGACAGGGGGCCAAGAGACCCAGTACTTC. Its translation: CASSRGTGGQETQYF.